One TCR beta chain is described in this entry. Its antigen is not known. The sample belongs to a study of shared clonotypes between healthy human individuals. Whole-study context: Every donor yielded three CD4 naive, three CD4 memory, two CD8 naive and one CD8 memory plate. Notes on the study in general: Only blood was sampled, and tissue TCR repertoires likely differ from blood ones.

The CD4+ fraction was divided into a CD45RA+ naive subset and a CD45RA-negative memory subset. Per germline, CDR1 MNHEY and CDR2 SMNVEV (reference sequence). The length of the CDR3 is 15 residues. Deletions cut 6 bases from V and 0 bases from J, with 12 bases between. The data were produced by immunoSEQ multiplex PCR, yet TCRdb's version contains in-frame clones alone and is incomplete. The data hold some 1 million clones, with roughly 80% observed a single time. The receptor was isolated from a man between 18 and 29 years old in good health. Input material: memory CD4+ T cells sorted from blood. The subset was: CD45RA-negative fraction. The V call is TRBV27, the J call TRBJ1-5; D may be TRBD1 (6 bases). In DNA, the CDR3 is TGTGCCAGCAGGGCCGGGACACTTAGCAATCAGCCCCAGCATTTT. As protein: CASRAGTLSNQPQHF.